This entry describes one T cell receptor (beta chain). Its antigen is still unknown. CDR3 length: 14 amino acids. V lost 5 bases and J 0 bases, leaving 8 bases between the germline ends. Germline V gene data show CDR1 as LGHNA and CDR2 as YSLEER. The data belong to a study of cytotoxic CD8 clonotypes in ibrutinib-treated CLL. About the study: Of the patients, over ten were relapsed/refractory, roughly 16 treatment-naive and about 17 IGHV unmutated.

Study-wide findings and caveats: Upon ibrutinib response clonality rose, and upon progression it fell back toward baseline. At baseline, clonality was higher than in age-matched healthy donors and correlated with CD8+ counts.

Profiled with immunoSEQ multiplex PCR; TCRdb holds only in-frame clones, not every one. The data show fewer than 300,000 clones, with roughly four fifths seen just once and around 5.3% held by the top ten. This TCR was sampled from a human donor with chronic lymphocytic leukemia. The sample was PBMCs, taken at disease progression, from a patient treated with ibrutinib. The rearrangement uses TRBV4-3 and TRBJ2-1; maybe TRBD2 (6 bases). This CDR3 reads CASSTAGSYNEQFF. The DNA of the CDR3 is TGCGCCAGCAGCACAGCGGGCTCCTACAATGAGCAGTTCTTC.